This note documents a single T cell receptor (beta chain) sequence. The target antigen is unknown. This entry is derived from a study of T cells in Graves' hyperthyroidism and ophthalmopathy. Overall study results and limits: Most expanded thyroid clonotypes above 0.001 recurred in blood.

Regions amplified from RNA transcripts were the TCR beta CDR3 regions. First-round RT-PCR targeting the TCR CDR3 was performed with the HTBI primer set. MiXCR was run by TCRdb on the multiplex PCR reads, yielding one entry per CDR3 protein. The repertoire holds hundreds of thousands of distinct CDR3 sequences, with over 35% as singletons. CDR3 length: 15 amino acids. V shed 4 bases and J shed 0 bases, with 10 bases lying between them. Germline lookup yields CDR1 MGHDK and CDR2 SYGVNS. The chain combines TRBV25-1 with TRBJ1-5; weak D call: TRBD1 (6 bases). The sequencing sample was made of blood. This receptor was taken from a man between 18 and 29 years old with Graves' hyperthyroidism. The CDR3 sequence: CASSARTASNQPQHF. In DNA, the CDR3 is TGTGCCAGCAGTGCTAGGACAGCTAGCAATCAGCCCCAGCATTTT.